This T cell receptor beta chain was sequenced during a study of monozygotic twins with inflammatory bowel disease. Germline values: CDR1 DFQATT, CDR2 SNEGSKA (reference sequence). CDR3 length: 17 amino acids. Following a re-call of the 5' RACE reads, TCRdb has one entry per CDR3 protein and lacks DNA. The table for this sample gives approximately 100,000 distinct CDR3 sequences. This clonotype was obtained from a human donor with ulcerative colitis or Crohn's disease, or a healthy co-twin of an affected twin (not recorded which). The rearrangement joins TRBV20-1 to TRBJ2-1; absent DNA, TCRdb's TRBD2 call cannot be checked. The material sequenced was blood. The CDR3 protein is CSARDLRGLAGYNEQFF.